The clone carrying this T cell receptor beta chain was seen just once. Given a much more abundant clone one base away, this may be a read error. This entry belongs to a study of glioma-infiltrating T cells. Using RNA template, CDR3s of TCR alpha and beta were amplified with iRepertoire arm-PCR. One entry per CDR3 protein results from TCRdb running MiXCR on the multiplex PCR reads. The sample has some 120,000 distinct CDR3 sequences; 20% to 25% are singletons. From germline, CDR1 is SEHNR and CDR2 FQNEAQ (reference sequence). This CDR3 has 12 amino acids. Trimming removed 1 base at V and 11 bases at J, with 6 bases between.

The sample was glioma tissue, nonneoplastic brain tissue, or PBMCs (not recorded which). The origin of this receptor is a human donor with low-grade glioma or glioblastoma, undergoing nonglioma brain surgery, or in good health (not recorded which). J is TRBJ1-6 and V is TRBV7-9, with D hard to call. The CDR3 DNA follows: TGTGCCAGCAGCTTAGACCATCCACCCCTCCACTTT. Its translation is CASSLDHPPLHF.